These T cell receptor beta chains were read from a single sample in a study of T-cell memory formation after mild COVID-19. One entry per CDR3 protein, called by TCRdb with MiXCR from the 5' RACE reads. The data contain about 420,000 distinct CDR3 sequences, less than 25% of them seen just once; the ten biggest clones take up about an eighth. The sample comprised PBMCs or a T cell subset sorted from them (not recorded which). The origin of the receptors is an adult woman who had mild COVID-19 (a few samples of this study predate the infection). Cell type and time point are not known. Both conserved end residues are part of each CDR3. Each record gives: V gene, clone size, D gene, J gene, CDR3 DNA, CDR3 protein. A D gene is named only where the DNA matches it firmly. A row's size may be missing; if present it is once, few, many or a size class.

v_call: TRBV9
clone_size: -
d_call: -
j_call: TRBJ2-7
cdr3_nt: TGTGCCAGCAGCGAAGGGGGGGACGAGCAGTACTTC
cdr3_aa: CASSEGGDEQYF

v_call: TRBV24-1
clone_size: few
d_call: -
j_call: TRBJ2-3
cdr3_nt: TGTGCCACCAGTGACCCTACAGGGAACGTTCCAGATACGCAGTATTTT
cdr3_aa: CATSDPTGNVPDTQYF

v_call: TRBV6-2/TRBV6-3
clone_size: few
d_call: TRBD2
j_call: TRBJ2-1
cdr3_nt: TGTGCCAGCTCGATAGCGGGAGGGCCCTACAATGAGCAGTTCTTC
cdr3_aa: CASSIAGGPYNEQFF

v_call: TRBV5-1
clone_size: -
d_call: -
j_call: TRBJ2-2
cdr3_nt: TGCGCCAGCAGCTTCACCACAGGGACGAACACCGGGGAGCTGTTTTTT
cdr3_aa: CASSFTTGTNTGELFF

v_call: TRBV12-3/TRBV12-4
clone_size: few
d_call: -
j_call: TRBJ2-1
cdr3_nt: TGTGCCAGCAGTTTAAACCCCCCTCCTGAGCAGTTCTTC
cdr3_aa: CASSLNPPPEQFF

v_call: TRBV7-6
clone_size: few
d_call: -
j_call: TRBJ2-7
cdr3_nt: TGTGCCAGCAGCTTAGAGATAACCTACGAGCAGTACTTC
cdr3_aa: CASSLEITYEQYF

v_call: TRBV29-1
clone_size: -
d_call: -
j_call: TRBJ2-3
cdr3_nt: TGCAGCGGCAAGACAGATACGCAGTATTTT
cdr3_aa: CSGKTDTQYF

v_call: TRBV3-1
clone_size: -
d_call: -
j_call: TRBJ2-2
cdr3_nt: TGTGCCAGCAGCCAATTAGCCAACACCGGGGAGCTGTTTTTT
cdr3_aa: CASSQLANTGELFF

v_call: TRBV7-6
clone_size: once
d_call: -
j_call: TRBJ2-6
cdr3_nt: TGTGCCAGCAGCTTGGTATACTCTGGGGCCAACGTCCTGACTTTC
cdr3_aa: CASSLVYSGANVLTF

v_call: TRBV12-3/TRBV12-4
clone_size: few
d_call: TRBD1
j_call: TRBJ1-5
cdr3_nt: TGTGCCAGCAGGGCCGGGACAGACCGTCAGCCCCAGCATTTT
cdr3_aa: CASRAGTDRQPQHF

v_call: TRBV7-9
clone_size: -
d_call: -
j_call: TRBJ1-2
cdr3_nt: TGTGCCAGCAGCGTTCGGGATTACTATGGCTACACCTTC
cdr3_aa: CASSVRDYYGYTF

v_call: TRBV7-7
clone_size: few
d_call: TRBD2
j_call: TRBJ2-3
cdr3_nt: TGTGCCAGCAGCTATAGCGGGGGGGGCTCAGATACGCAGTATTTT
cdr3_aa: CASSYSGGGSDTQYF

v_call: TRBV9
clone_size: few
d_call: -
j_call: TRBJ1-4
cdr3_nt: TGTGCCAGCACCCGAGACGAGGGGAATGCTAATGAAAAACTGTTTTTT
cdr3_aa: CASTRDEGNANEKLFF

v_call: TRBV7-9
clone_size: -
d_call: -
j_call: TRBJ2-1
cdr3_nt: TGTGCCAGCAGCCCCACTGACTGGTACAATGAGCAGTCCTTC
cdr3_aa: CASSPTDWYNEQSF

v_call: TRBV29-1
clone_size: once
d_call: -
j_call: TRBJ2-1
cdr3_nt: TGCAGCGTTGAAGACCCTAAGCCCGGGGGTTCCTACAATGAGCAGTTCTTC
cdr3_aa: CSVEDPKPGGSYNEQFF

v_call: TRBV12-3/TRBV12-4
clone_size: -
d_call: -
j_call: TRBJ1-4
cdr3_nt: TGTGCCAGCAGCCACGGGGAGCGTCATGAAAAACTGTTTTTT
cdr3_aa: CASSHGERHEKLFF

v_call: TRBV5-1
clone_size: -
d_call: TRBD2
j_call: TRBJ2-5
cdr3_nt: TGCGCCAGCAGCCCAATAGCGGGGGTTCAGGAGACCCAGTACTTC
cdr3_aa: CASSPIAGVQETQYF

v_call: TRBV6-4
clone_size: few
d_call: -
j_call: TRBJ2-1
cdr3_nt: TGTGCCAGCAGTGACCGGGACAACAATGAGCAGTTCTTC
cdr3_aa: CASSDRDNNEQFF

v_call: TRBV12-3/TRBV12-4
clone_size: few
d_call: -
j_call: TRBJ2-7
cdr3_nt: TGTGCCAGCAGCCAAGCTAGCTTTAGGTACGAGCAGTACTTC
cdr3_aa: CASSQASFRYEQYF

v_call: TRBV5-1
clone_size: few
d_call: TRBD1
j_call: TRBJ2-3
cdr3_nt: TGCGCCAGCAGCTTGAAGACAGGGGGCACAGATACGCAGTATTTT
cdr3_aa: CASSLKTGGTDTQYF

v_call: TRBV5-1
clone_size: few
d_call: -
j_call: TRBJ2-3
cdr3_nt: TGCGCCAGTACCCGGGACCAACCACAAGATACGCAGTATTTT
cdr3_aa: CASTRDQPQDTQYF